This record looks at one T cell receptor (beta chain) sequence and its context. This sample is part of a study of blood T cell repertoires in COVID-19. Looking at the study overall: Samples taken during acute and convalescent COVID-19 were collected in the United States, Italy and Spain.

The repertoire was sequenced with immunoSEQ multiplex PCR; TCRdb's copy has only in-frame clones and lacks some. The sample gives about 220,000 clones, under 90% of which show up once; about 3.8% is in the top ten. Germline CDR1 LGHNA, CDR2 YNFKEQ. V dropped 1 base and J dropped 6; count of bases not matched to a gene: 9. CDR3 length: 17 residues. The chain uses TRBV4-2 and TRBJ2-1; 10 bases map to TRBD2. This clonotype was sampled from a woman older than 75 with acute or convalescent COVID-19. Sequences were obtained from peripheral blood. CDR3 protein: CASSQVGSSGGLNEQFF. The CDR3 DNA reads TGTGCCAGCAGCCAAGTGGGGTCTAGCGGGGGTCTCAATGAGCAGTTCTTC.